This passage covers 3 T cell receptor beta chains from one sample sequenced in a study of T cell responses to AZD1222 COVID-19 vaccine. Profiled with immunoSEQ multiplex PCR; TCRdb holds only in-frame clones, not every one. Of 150,000 or so clones listed, 75% to 90% are singletons. This sample comprised peripheral blood, obtained on day 0 of AZD1222 vaccination. The receptor set was obtained from an adult in good health.

There are a few counts of this clone. The rearrangement uses TRBV7-2 and TRBJ1-5; perhaps TRBD1 as D (5 bases). The germline gives CDR1 SGHTA, CDR2 FQGNSA. Trimming cost V 1 base and J 7 bases, with 8 bases left between them. This CDR3 region has 13 residues. The CDR3 sequence is CASSLDWGQPQHF. CDR3 DNA sequence: TGTGCCAGCAGCTTAGATTGGGGGCAGCCCCAGCATTTT.

CDR3 region: CASSEARGQGIEKLFF. For the CDR3, the DNA is TGTGCCAGCAGTGAAGCGCGGGGACAGGGAATTGAAAAACTGTTTTTT. V and J are TRBV2 and TRBJ1-4; 9 bases are a match to TRBD1. Per the germline V gene, CDR1 is SNHLY and CDR2 is FYNNEI. Losses at the gene ends were 0 bases for V and 7 bases for J; bases not matched to a gene: 6. The CDR3 runs 16 residues.

The V gene is TRBV10-3, the J gene TRBJ1-2; D is perhaps TRBD1 (6 bases). This CDR3 has 14 amino acids. Per the germline V gene, CDR1 is ENHRY and CDR2 is SYGVKD. V was clipped by 7 bases and J by 4 bases, with 16 bases between them. DNA of the CDR3: TGTGCCATCACTTGGTCGGACAGCGGCTATGGCTACACCTTC. Its protein is CAITWSDSGYGYTF.